The 3 T cell receptor beta chains below all came from one sample that was sequenced in a study of cytotoxic CD8 clonotypes in ibrutinib-treated CLL. TCRdb's copy holds only in-frame clones and misses some; the assay was immunoSEQ multiplex PCR. The sample has 25,000 or so clones; roughly 60% are singletons. The sample was PBMCs, taken before ibrutinib treatment. The receptors were gathered from a human donor with chronic lymphocytic leukemia.

In its sample, this clone ranks as medium-sized. Additional DNA sequences in this sample encode the identical CDR3. The chain links TRBV27 to TRBJ2-7; 9 nucleotides align to TRBD1. Germline-derived CDR1 and CDR2 are MNHEY and SMNVEV (reference sequence). This CDR3 comprises 13 residues. Germline trimming cut 8 bases from V and 5 bases from J; bases unmatched to any gene: 7. This CDR3 is CASRTGATNEQYF. The DNA for the CDR3 is TGTGCCAGCCGGACAGGGGCAACCAACGAGCAGTACTTC.

The genes are TRBV9 and TRBJ1-2; D perhaps matches TRBD1 (5 bases). Trimming removed 0 bases at V and 4 bases at J, with 19 bases between. This CDR3 has 17 amino acids. In germline, CDR1 is SGDLS, CDR2 YYNGEE. In DNA, the CDR3 is TGTGCCAGCAGCGTAGCTGAGGGGTCCATCCAATCCTATGGCTACACCTTC. Its translation: CASSVAEGSIQSYGYTF. The variable domain in full, with the rest retrieved from reference TRBV9 and TRBJ1-2, is DSGVTQTPKHLITATGQRVTLRCSPRSGDLSVYWYQQSLDQGLQFLIQYYNGEERAKGNILERFSAQQFPDLHSELNLSSLELGDSALYFCASSVAEGSIQSYGYTFGSGTRLTVV.

V is TRBV18 and J is TRBJ2-7; D perhaps matches TRBD1 (6 bases). V lost 1 base and J 8 bases, leaving 12 bases between the germline ends. CDR1 and CDR2 from the germline V gene are KGHSH and LQKENI. The CDR3 extends over 13 amino acids. CDR3 protein: CASSPQQGKQQYF. The CDR3 bases are TGTGCCAGCTCACCACAGCAGGGGAAGCAGCAGTACTTC.